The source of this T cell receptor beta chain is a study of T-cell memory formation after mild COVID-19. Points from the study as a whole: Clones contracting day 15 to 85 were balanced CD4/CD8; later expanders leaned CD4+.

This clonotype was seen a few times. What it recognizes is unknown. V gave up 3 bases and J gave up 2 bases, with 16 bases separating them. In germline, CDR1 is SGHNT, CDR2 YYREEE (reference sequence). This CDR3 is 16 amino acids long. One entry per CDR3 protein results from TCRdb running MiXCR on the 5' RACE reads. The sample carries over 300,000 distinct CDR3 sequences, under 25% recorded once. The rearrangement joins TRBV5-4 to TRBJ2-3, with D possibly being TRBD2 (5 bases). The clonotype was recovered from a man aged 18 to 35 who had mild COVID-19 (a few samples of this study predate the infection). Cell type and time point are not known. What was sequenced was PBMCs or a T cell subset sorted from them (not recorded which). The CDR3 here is CASSSPQERSTDTQYF. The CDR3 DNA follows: TGTGCCAGCAGCTCCCCCCAGGAGCGGTCCACAGATACGCAGTATTTT.